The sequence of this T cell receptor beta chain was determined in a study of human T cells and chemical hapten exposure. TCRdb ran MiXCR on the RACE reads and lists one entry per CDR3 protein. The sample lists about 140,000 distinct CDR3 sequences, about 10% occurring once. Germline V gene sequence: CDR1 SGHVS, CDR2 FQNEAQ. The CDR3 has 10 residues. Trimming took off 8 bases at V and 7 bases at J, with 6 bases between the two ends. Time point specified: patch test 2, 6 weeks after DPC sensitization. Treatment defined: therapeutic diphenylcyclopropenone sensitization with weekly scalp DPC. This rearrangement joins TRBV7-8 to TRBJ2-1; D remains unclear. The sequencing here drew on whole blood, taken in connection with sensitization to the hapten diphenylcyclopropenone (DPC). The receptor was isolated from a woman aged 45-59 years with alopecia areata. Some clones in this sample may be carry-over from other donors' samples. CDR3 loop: CASPFNEQFF. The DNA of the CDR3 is TGTGCCAGCCCATTTAATGAGCAGTTCTTC. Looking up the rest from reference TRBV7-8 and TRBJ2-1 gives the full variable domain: GAGVSQSPRYKVAKRGQDVALRCDPISGHVSLFWYQQALGQGPEFLTYFQNEAQLDKSGLPSDRFFAERPEGSVSTLKIQRTQQEDSAVYLCASPFNEQFFGPGTRLTVL.